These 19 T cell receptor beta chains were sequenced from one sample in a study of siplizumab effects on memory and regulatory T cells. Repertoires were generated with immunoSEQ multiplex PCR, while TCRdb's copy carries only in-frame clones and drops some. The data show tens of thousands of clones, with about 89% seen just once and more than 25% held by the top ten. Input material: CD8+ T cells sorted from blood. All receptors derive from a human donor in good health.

DNA for the CDR3: TGTGCCATTACCGGGACAGGGCCGCCCGAGCAGTACTTC. Its translation: CAITGTGPPEQYF. The V and J genes are TRBV7-9 and TRBJ2-7, with 9 bases that match TRBD1. This CDR3 comprises 13 residues. Germline V CDR1 and CDR2: SEHNR, FQNEAQ (reference sequence). J gave up 6 bases and V 10 bases, and 10 bases lay outside the gene matches.

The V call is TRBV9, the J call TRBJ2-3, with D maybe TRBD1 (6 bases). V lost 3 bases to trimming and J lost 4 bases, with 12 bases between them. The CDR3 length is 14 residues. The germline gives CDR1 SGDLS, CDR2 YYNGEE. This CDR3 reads CASSGESGADTQYF. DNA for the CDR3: TGTGCCAGCAGCGGTGAATCAGGGGCAGATACGCAGTATTTT.

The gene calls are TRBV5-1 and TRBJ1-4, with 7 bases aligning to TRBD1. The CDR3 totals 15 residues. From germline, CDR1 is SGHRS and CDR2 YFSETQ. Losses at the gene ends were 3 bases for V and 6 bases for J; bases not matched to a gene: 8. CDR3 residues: CASSWGKGGDEKLFF. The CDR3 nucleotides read TGCGCCAGCAGCTGGGGAAAAGGGGGCGATGAAAAACTGTTTTTT.

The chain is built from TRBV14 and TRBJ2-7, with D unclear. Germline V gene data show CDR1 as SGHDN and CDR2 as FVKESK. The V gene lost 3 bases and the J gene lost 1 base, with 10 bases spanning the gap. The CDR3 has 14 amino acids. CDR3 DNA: TGTGCCAGCAGCCACTACAGAGAATCCTACGAGCAGTACTTC. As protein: CASSHYRESYEQYF.

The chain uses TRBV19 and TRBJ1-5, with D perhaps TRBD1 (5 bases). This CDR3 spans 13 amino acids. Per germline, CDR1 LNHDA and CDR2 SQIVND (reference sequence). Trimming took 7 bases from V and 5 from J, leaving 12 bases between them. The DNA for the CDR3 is TGTGCCAGTAATCATGGGGGATATCAGCCCCAGCATTTT. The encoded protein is CASNHGGYQPQHF.

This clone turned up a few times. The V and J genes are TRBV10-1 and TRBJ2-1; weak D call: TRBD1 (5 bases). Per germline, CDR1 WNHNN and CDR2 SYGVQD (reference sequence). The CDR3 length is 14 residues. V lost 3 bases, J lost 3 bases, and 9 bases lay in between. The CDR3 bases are TGCGCCAGCAGTGAAGGAGACAGCTACAATGAGCAGTTCTTC. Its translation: CASSEGDSYNEQFF.

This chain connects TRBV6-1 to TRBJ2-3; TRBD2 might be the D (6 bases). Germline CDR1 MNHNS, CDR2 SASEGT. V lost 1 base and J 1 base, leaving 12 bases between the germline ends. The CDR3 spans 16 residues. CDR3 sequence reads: CASSEVREPGTDTQYF. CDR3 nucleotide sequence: TGTGCCAGCAGTGAAGTCCGGGAGCCTGGCACAGATACGCAGTATTTT.

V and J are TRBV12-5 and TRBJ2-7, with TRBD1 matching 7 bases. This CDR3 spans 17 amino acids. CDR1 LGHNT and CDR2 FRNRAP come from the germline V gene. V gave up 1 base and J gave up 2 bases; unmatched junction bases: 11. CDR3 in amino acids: CASGLALTGTVPYEQYF. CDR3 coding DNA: TGTGCTAGTGGTTTGGCCCTAACCGGGACAGTACCCTACGAGCAGTACTTC.

This CDR3 reads CASSQNPGLNTDTQYF. CDR3 DNA sequence: TGTGCCAGCAGCCAAAATCCGGGACTGAACACAGATACGCAGTATTTT. This chain links TRBV11-2 with TRBJ2-3, with a weak D call TRBD2 (6 bases). The CDR3 covers 16 residues. The germline gives CDR1 SGHAT, CDR2 FQNNGV. The V and J ends lost 5 bases and 2 bases respectively, with 17 bases between them. Combining the CDR3 with reference TRBV11-2 and TRBJ2-3 gives the whole variable domain EAGVAQSPRYKIIEKRQSVAFWCNPISGHATLYWYQQILGQGPKLLIQFQNNGVVDDSQLPKDRFSAERLKGVDSTLKIQPAKLEDSAVYLCASSQNPGLNTDTQYFGPGTRLTVL.

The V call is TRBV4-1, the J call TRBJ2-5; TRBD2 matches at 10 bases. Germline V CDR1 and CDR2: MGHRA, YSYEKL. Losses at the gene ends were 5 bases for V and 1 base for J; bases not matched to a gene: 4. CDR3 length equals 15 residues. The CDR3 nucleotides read TGCGCCAGCAGCAATAGCGGGAGGCCCCAAGAGACCCAGTACTTC. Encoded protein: CASSNSGRPQETQYF.

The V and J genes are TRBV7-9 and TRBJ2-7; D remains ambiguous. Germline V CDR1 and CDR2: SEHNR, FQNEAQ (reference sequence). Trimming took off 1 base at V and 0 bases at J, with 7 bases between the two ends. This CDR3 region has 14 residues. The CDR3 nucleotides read TGTGCCAGCAGCTTAGGGGCCAGCTCCTACGAGCAGTACTTC. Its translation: CASSLGASSYEQYF.

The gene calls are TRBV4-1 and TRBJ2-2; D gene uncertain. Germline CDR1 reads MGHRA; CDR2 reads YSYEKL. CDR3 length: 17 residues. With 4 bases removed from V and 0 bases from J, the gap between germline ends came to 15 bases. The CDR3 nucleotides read TGCGCCAGCAGCCCGCTACCTAGTGACGCGAACACCGGGGAGCTGTTTTTT. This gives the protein CASSPLPSDANTGELFF.

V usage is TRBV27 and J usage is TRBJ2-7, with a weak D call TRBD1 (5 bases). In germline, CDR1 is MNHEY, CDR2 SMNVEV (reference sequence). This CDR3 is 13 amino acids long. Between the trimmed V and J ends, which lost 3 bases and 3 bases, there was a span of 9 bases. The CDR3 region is CASSFGHRYEQYF. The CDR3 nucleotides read TGTGCCAGCAGTTTTGGACATCGCTACGAGCAGTACTTC.

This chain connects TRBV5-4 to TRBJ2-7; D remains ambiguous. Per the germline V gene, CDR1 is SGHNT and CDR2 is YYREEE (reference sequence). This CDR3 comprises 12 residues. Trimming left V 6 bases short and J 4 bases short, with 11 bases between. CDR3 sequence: CASNLLGYEQYF. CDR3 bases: TGTGCCAGCAACCTGCTTGGTTACGAGCAGTACTTC.

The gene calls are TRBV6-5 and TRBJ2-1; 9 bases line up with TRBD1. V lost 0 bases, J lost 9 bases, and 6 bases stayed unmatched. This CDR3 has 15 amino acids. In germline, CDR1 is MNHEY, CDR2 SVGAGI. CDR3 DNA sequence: TGTGCCAGCAGTTACTCGACAGGGGGTAAGGGTGAGCAGTTCTTC. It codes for CASSYSTGGKGEQFF.

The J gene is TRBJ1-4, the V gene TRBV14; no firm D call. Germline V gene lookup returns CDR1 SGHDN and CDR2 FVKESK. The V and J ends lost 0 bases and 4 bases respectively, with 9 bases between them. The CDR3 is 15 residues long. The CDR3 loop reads CASSQERILNEKLFF. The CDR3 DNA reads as TGTGCCAGCAGCCAAGAACGCATTCTTAATGAAAAACTGTTTTTT.

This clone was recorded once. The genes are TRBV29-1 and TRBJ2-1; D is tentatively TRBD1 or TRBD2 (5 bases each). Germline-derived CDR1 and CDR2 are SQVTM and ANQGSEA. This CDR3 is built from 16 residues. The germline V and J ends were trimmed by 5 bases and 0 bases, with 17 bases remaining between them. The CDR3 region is CSVRGAAGGSYNEQFF. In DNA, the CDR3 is TGCAGCGTTCGGGGCGCGGCAGGAGGCTCCTACAATGAGCAGTTCTTC.

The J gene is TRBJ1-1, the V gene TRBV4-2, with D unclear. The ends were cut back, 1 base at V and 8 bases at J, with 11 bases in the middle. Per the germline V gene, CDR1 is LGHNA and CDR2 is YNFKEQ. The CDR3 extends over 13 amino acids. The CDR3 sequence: CASSQGGGREAFF. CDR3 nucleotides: TGTGCCAGCAGCCAAGGGGGTGGAAGAGAAGCTTTCTTT.

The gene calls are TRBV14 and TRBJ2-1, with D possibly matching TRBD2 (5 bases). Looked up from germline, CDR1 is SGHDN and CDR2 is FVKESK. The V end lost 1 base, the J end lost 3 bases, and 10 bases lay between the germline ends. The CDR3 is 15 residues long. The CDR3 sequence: CASSQGAGRYNEQFF. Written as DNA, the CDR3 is TGTGCCAGCAGCCAAGGGGCGGGCCGCTACAATGAGCAGTTCTTC.